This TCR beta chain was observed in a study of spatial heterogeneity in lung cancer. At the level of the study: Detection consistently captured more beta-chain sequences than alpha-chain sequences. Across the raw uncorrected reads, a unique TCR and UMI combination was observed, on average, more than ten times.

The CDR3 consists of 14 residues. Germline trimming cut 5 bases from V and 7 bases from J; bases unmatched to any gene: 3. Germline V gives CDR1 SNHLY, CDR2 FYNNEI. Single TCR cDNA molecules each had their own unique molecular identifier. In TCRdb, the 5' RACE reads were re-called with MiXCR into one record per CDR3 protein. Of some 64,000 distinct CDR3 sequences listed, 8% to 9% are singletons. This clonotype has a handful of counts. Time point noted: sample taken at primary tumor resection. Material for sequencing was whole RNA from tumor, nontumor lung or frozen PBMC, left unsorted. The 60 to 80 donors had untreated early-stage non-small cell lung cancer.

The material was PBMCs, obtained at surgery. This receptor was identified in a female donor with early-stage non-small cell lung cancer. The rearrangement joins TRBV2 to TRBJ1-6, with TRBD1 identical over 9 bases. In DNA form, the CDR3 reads TGTGCCAGCAGTTTTGGACAGGGGAATTCACCCCTCCACTTT. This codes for CASSFGQGNSPLHF.